This T cell receptor beta chain was recovered during a study of cytomegalovirus exposure and HLA in healthy donors. V dropped 4 bases and J dropped 1; count of bases not matched to a gene: 5. This CDR3 is built from 15 residues. Germline CDR1 SGHDN, CDR2 FVKESK. With 60 Vbeta and 13 Jbeta primers, the PCR was carried out. Data came from immunoSEQ multiplex PCR; TCRdb stores just in-frame clones and leaves some out. This sample has roughly 100,000 clones, with over 70% found just once. The receptor's source is a man between 50 and 59 years old in good health and CMV-seropositive. Sequenced: PBMCs. The chain joins TRBV14 to TRBJ2-3, with 7 bases aligning to TRBD1. The CDR3 DNA sequence: TGTGCCAGCAGCCCCAGGACAGGTGGCACAGATACGCAGTATTTT. Its protein is CASSPRTGGTDTQYF.